This T cell receptor beta chain emerged from a study of blood T cell repertoires in COVID-19. The overall study: The origin of the acute and convalescent COVID-19 samples was the United States, Italy and Spain.

In the study's own analysis: Amplifying reference gene primers gave estimates of nucleated cell counts. Only in-frame clones appear in the TCRdb table, and some are missing; sequencing was by immunoSEQ multiplex PCR. V, J and clone size are taken as reported in that table, and D and trimming were inferred from the DNA itself. This table has about 190,000 clones, less than 90% appearing once. The CDR3 runs 14 residues. Looked up from germline, CDR1 is MNHEY and CDR2 is SMNVEV (reference sequence). V shed 6 bases and J shed 3 bases, with 15 bases lying between them. The specimen sequenced was peripheral blood. The clonotype comes from a man in his 70s with active or convalescent COVID-19. This chain uses TRBV27 with TRBJ2-7; tentatively, D is TRBD2 (6 bases). CDR3 amino acids: CASRAQGLFYEQYF. The DNA of the CDR3 is TGTGCCAGCAGGGCTCAGGGACTTTTCTACGAGCAGTACTTC.